The 18 T cell receptor beta chains presented below share a single source sample, sequenced in a study of T-cell reconstitution after alpha-beta-depleted transplantation in children (dated by TCRdb to 2016 to 2017). The library was produced with PCR. The sequencing machine was an Illumina HiSeq 2500. TCR libraries were prepared with molecular barcoding, using unique molecular identifiers to normalize TCRbeta repertoire quantification. Through fastp at Q25 and MiXCR, TCRdb rebuilt clones from the public reads, retaining in-frame beta chains. Entries that share a CDR3 protein sequence are merged under the most common genes and DNA. The sample contains some 590,000 distinct CDR3 sequences, under 12% of them found a single time. Roughly 3.9% of the sample is held by the ten biggest clonotypes. The sequencing used PBMCs from the stem cell graft donor, collected from the stem cell graft. These receptors originate from a human donor who donated a stem cell graft to a child with acute myeloid leukemia.

This clonotype was seen ten or more times. The CDR3 DNA sequence: TGTGCCAGCACCGTCGGGACTAGCGGGAGGGGCGAGCAGTACTTC. This encodes CASTVGTSGRGEQYF. The chain recombines TRBV28 with TRBJ2-7; 16 positions match TRBD2. Germline V gene lookup returns CDR1 MDHEN and CDR2 SYDVKM. CDR3 length equals 15 residues. The junction had 6 bases not matched to a gene; V was cut back by 7 bases and J by 6 bases.

This clonotype was detected ten times or more. This chain links TRBV4-3 with TRBJ2-1; tentative D call: TRBD2 (6 bases). This CDR3 comprises 15 residues. Germline CDR1 reads LGHNA; CDR2 reads YSLEER. The V end lost 0 bases, the J end lost 0 bases, and 6 bases lay between the germline ends. Written as DNA, the CDR3 is TGCGCCAGCAGCCAAGAGCGGGACTCCTACAATGAGCAGTTCTTC. Translation: CASSQERDSYNEQFF.

The chain has TRBV28 and TRBJ2-5; no firm D call. CDR3 length equals 15 residues. Germline V CDR1 and CDR2: MDHEN, SYDVKM. The V end lost 4 bases, the J end lost 0 bases, and 12 bases lay between the germline ends. CDR3 sequence reads: CASSYGRAYQETQYF. In DNA form, the CDR3 reads TGTGCCAGCAGTTACGGACGGGCCTACCAAGAGACCCAGTACTTC.

This clonotype has just a few counts. The CDR3 DNA reads as TGCGCCAGCAGCCAGGGACAGGGGATTCAGCCCCAGCATTTT. It is translated as CASSQGQGIQPQHF. This chain joins TRBV4-1 and TRBJ1-5, with TRBD1 identical over 10 bases. CDR3 length: 14 residues. The V gene end was trimmed by 3 bases and the J gene end by 6 bases; junction bases not matched to a gene: 2. The germline CDR1 and CDR2 sequences are MGHRA and YSYEKL.

This rearrangement joins TRBV20-1 to TRBJ1-1; perhaps TRBD1 as D (6 bases). V shed 0 bases and J shed 3 bases, with 11 bases lying between them. The CDR3 extends over 14 amino acids. CDR1 is DFQATT, CDR2 SNEGSKA, per germline (reference sequence). CDR3 protein: CSARDPGQHTEAFF. For the CDR3, the DNA is TGCAGTGCTAGAGATCCCGGACAGCACACTGAAGCTTTCTTT.

This clonotype was observed a handful of times. The chain is built from TRBV29-1 and TRBJ2-5, with TRBD2 identical over 11 bases. V shed 0 bases and J 1 base; nucleotides not matched to a gene: 10. In germline, CDR1 is SQVTM, CDR2 ANQGSEA. This CDR3 region has 18 residues. CDR3 amino acids: CSVEDELASGRPQETQYF. As DNA, the CDR3 is TGCAGCGTTGAAGACGAGTTGGCTAGCGGGAGGCCCCAAGAGACCCAGTACTTC.

The V gene is TRBV14, the J gene TRBJ2-2; no clear D. Trimming removed 4 bases at V and 7 bases at J, with 10 bases between. There are 13 residues in the CDR3. The germline V gene has CDR1 SGHDN and CDR2 FVKESK. This CDR3 is CASSLLDVGELFF. In DNA form, the CDR3 reads TGTGCCAGCAGCCTCCTTGATGTCGGGGAGCTGTTTTTT. Full variable domain (remainder filled in from reference TRBV14 and TRBJ2-2): EAGVTQFPSHSVIEKGQTVTLRCDPISGHDNLYWYRRVMGKEIKFLLHFVKESKQDESGMPNNRFLAERTGGTYSTLKVQPAELEDSGVYFCASSLLDVGELFFGEGSRLTVL.

The chain carries TRBV20-1 and TRBJ2-7; no firm D call. Germline lookup yields CDR1 DFQATT and CDR2 SNEGSKA (reference sequence). The V and J ends lost 6 bases and 3 bases respectively, with 15 bases between them. The CDR3 contains 13 residues. For the CDR3, the DNA is TGCAGTGCCTCCCCGGCCCAATACTACGAGCAGTACTTC. The encoded protein is CSASPAQYYEQYF.

This clonotype was detected many times. J is TRBJ1-1 and V is TRBV6-5; D gene unclear. The V gene's germline CDR1 is MNHEY and CDR2 SVGAGI. CDR3 size: 12 residues. V lost 8 bases to trimming and J lost 0 bases, with 7 bases between them. CDR3 nucleotide sequence: TGTGCCAGCGACACCATGAACACTGAAGCTTTCTTT. The encoded protein is CASDTMNTEAFF.

The J gene is TRBJ2-6, the V gene TRBV27; unclear D gene. Germline V lookup: CDR1 MNHEY, CDR2 SMNVEV (reference sequence). V gave up 5 bases and J gave up 1 base, with 9 bases separating them. This CDR3 contains 15 residues. Here the CDR3 reads CASSVTRSGANVLTF. CDR3 in DNA: TGTGCCAGCAGTGTCACAAGGTCTGGGGCCAACGTCCTGACTTTC.

In this sample, this clonotype turned up many times. The J gene is TRBJ2-2, the V gene TRBV6-5; D possibly matches TRBD1 or TRBD2 (5 bases each). Per germline, CDR1 MNHEY and CDR2 SVGAGI. This CDR3 comprises 15 residues. V dropped 2 bases and J dropped 7 bases, with 14 bases sitting between them. For the CDR3, the DNA is TGTGCCAGCAGTTACGACTACCATGGGGGCGGGGAGCTGTTTTTT. This gives the protein CASSYDYHGGGELFF.

This clonotype was recorded many times. The chain links TRBV9 to TRBJ2-2, with D perhaps being TRBD1 or TRBD2 (6 bases each). The CDR3 totals 16 residues. V lost 0 bases to trimming and J lost 5 bases, with 14 bases between them. The germline gives CDR1 SGDLS, CDR2 YYNGEE. CDR3 sequence: CASSVGGGGRTGELFF. As DNA, the CDR3 is TGTGCCAGCAGCGTAGGAGGGGGAGGCAGGACCGGGGAGCTGTTTTTT.

The chain combines TRBV29-1 with TRBJ2-5; the match to TRBD1 covers 9 bases. CDR1 and CDR2 (germline): SQVTM, ANQGSEA. The V segment lost 5 bases and the J segment 0 bases; nucleotides outside the gene matches: 13. The length of the CDR3 is 17 residues. The CDR3 DNA reads TGCAGCGTTACCCGGACAGGGGCGAAACTGTACCAAGAGACCCAGTACTTC. As protein: CSVTRTGAKLYQETQYF.

The chain links TRBV7-9 to TRBJ2-1, with TRBD1 matching over 11 bases. Germline V gene sequence: CDR1 SEHNR, CDR2 FQNEAQ (reference sequence). The CDR3 totals 16 residues. The ends lost 5 bases at V and 5 bases at J; junction bases unmatched: 8. In DNA, the CDR3 is TGTGCCAGCAGCCAGGCTCGGGACAGGGGGAACAATGAGCAGTTCTTC. Translating it yields CASSQARDRGNNEQFF.

The chain joins TRBV4-2 to TRBJ2-7; 8 bases match TRBD2. Germline lookup yields CDR1 LGHNA and CDR2 YNFKEQ. The ends lost 1 base at V and 7 bases at J; junction bases unmatched: 6. The CDR3 extends over 14 amino acids. The CDR3 DNA is TGTGCCAGCAGCCAAGCACTAGCGGCGGCAGAGCAGTACTTC. It specifies CASSQALAAAEQYF.

This clonotype was counted between two and nine times. The J gene is TRBJ2-3, the V gene TRBV7-3; 8 bases line up with TRBD1. The CDR3 covers 14 residues. CDR1 and CDR2 from the germline V gene are SGHTA and FQGTGA. Unmatched junction bases numbered 6, after V lost 5 bases and J lost 5 bases. The CDR3, as DNA: TGTGCCAGCAGCATGGACAGGGCTCGAGATACGCAGTATTTT. This translates into CASSMDRARDTQYF.

This clonotype was recorded at least ten times. The J gene is TRBJ2-7, the V gene TRBV24-1; possible D gene TRBD1, 5 bases. Trimming stripped 4 bases from V and 4 bases from J, with 16 bases between. CDR1 KGHDR and CDR2 SFDVKD come from the germline V gene. The length of the CDR3 is 15 residues. The CDR3 coding sequence is TGTGCCACCAGTGAGGCAACAGGAGATCGATACGAGCAGTACTTC. Translation: CATSEATGDRYEQYF.

Ten or more counts support this clonotype. The rearrangement uses TRBV20-1 and TRBJ2-7; 11 positions match TRBD2. CDR1 DFQATT and CDR2 SNEGSKA come from the germline V gene (reference sequence). The CDR3 has 13 amino acids. The junction had 2 bases not matched to a gene; V was cut back by 5 bases and J by 2 bases. The CDR3, as DNA: TGCAGTGCTGAGACTAGCGGGACCTACGAGCAGTACTTC. This encodes CSAETSGTYEQYF.